These 22 T cell receptor beta chains share one sample of origin, sequenced in a study of vaccination and CD4 T cells after COVID-19 (dated by TCRdb to 2022 to 2024). The time point label here, explained by the study, means: late sampling 161 to 241 days after vaccination in three convalescent patients. This sample's treatment or condition label indicates: approximately nine-day PBMC culture with coronavirus spike peptide pools or control peptides (ViraFEST assay). These receptors have no known antigen. Library construction relied on PCR. Data came from an Illumina iSeq 100. DNA from cultured CD4+ T cells was subjected to TCR sequencing with the Oncomine TCR Beta short-read assay at the Johns Hopkins FTIC core. The public reads were reprocessed in TCRdb via fastp at Q25 and MiXCR, keeping in-frame beta chains. Each CDR3 protein appears once, grouped with its most common genes and DNA. Present in this sample are tens of thousands of distinct CDR3 sequences, about 30% of which were seen just once. The ten largest clones take up around 10% of the sample.

Sequencing was performed on CD4+ T cells from blood, cultured in vitro, taken about 7 months after SARS-CoV-2 vaccination. All receptors come from a human donor who had recovered from COVID-19.

The chain carries TRBV6-1 and TRBJ1-2; 8 bases align to TRBD1. Trimming removed 6 bases from V and 3 bases from J; junction bases left unmatched: 3. Germline values: CDR1 MNHNS, CDR2 SASEGT. The CDR3 sequence is 13 residues long. CDR3 bases: TGTGCCAGCAGATCGGGACAGGACTATGGCTACACCTTC. Residues: CASRSGQDYGYTF.

This clonotype was observed a handful of times. The rearrangement uses TRBV18 and TRBJ1-2, with D unclear. The CDR3 is made up of 17 amino acids. Germline-derived CDR1 and CDR2 are KGHSH and LQKENI. V lost 3 bases and J lost 6, with 23 bases in between. In DNA form, the CDR3 reads TGTGCCAGCTCACCGTCGAACCTGAACAGCCGGGTCCATGGCTACACCTTC. It translates to CASSPSNLNSRVHGYTF.

V usage is TRBV5-1 and J usage is TRBJ2-3; D gene unclear. The CDR3 totals 15 residues. Germline V gene lookup returns CDR1 SGHRS and CDR2 YFSETQ. The V end was cut by 2 bases, the J end by 3 bases, with 13 bases between. CDR3 amino acids: CASSFRLSTTDTQYF. As DNA, the CDR3 is TGCGCCAGCAGCTTCAGGCTGTCGACGACAGATACGCAGTATTTT.

This clonotype was seen a few times. The J gene is TRBJ1-5, the V gene TRBV10-3, with 9 bases matching TRBD1. There are 13 residues in the CDR3. The V and J ends lost 10 bases and 1 base, in that order; junction bases with no gene match: 2. From germline, CDR1 is ENHRY and CDR2 SYGVKD. The CDR3: CATGQGSNQPQHF. The CDR3 nucleotides read TGTGCCACTGGACAGGGGAGCAATCAGCCCCAGCATTTT.

This clonotype has just one count. The J gene is TRBJ2-7, the V gene TRBV4-1, with 10 bases aligning to TRBD2. V trimming: 1 base; J trimming: 0 bases; junction bases outside the gene matches: 21. The CDR3 covers 22 residues. Germline CDR1 and CDR2: MGHRA and YSYEKL. CDR3 DNA sequence: TGCGCCAGCAGCCAAGTATTCCCTCGACGGCGAACTAGCGGGACTACCTCCTACGAGCAGTACTTC. This sequence encodes CASSQVFPRRRTSGTTSYEQYF.

The V and J genes are TRBV20-1 and TRBJ2-3, with 7 bases lining up with TRBD2. The CDR3 has 16 residues. Germline V gives CDR1 DFQATT, CDR2 SNEGSKA (reference sequence). V dropped 5 bases and J dropped 0; count of bases not matched to a gene: 11. CDR3 protein: CSAEPRGEGSTDTQYF. Here the CDR3 DNA reads TGCAGTGCTGAACCCCGAGGGGAGGGAAGCACAGATACGCAGTATTTT.

This clonotype was seen a handful of times. The rearrangement uses TRBV7-9 and TRBJ1-2; 7 positions match TRBD1. Germline V lookup: CDR1 SEHNR, CDR2 FQNEAQ (reference sequence). The CDR3 has 13 residues. The ends lost 5 bases at V and 5 bases at J; junction bases unmatched: 5. DNA of the CDR3: TGTGCCAGCAGCCATACAGGGGCGTATGGCTACACCTTC. This gives the protein CASSHTGAYGYTF.

The chain joins TRBV7-9 to TRBJ2-1; D may match TRBD1 or TRBD2 (5 bases each). Germline V gives CDR1 SEHNR, CDR2 FQNEAQ (reference sequence). The CDR3 has 15 residues. The germline V and J ends were trimmed by 3 bases and 4 bases, with 13 bases remaining between them. This chain's CDR3 is CASSFQGENYNEQFF. CDR3 in DNA: TGTGCCAGCAGCTTCCAAGGGGAGAATTACAATGAGCAGTTCTTC.

This chain joins TRBV21-1 and TRBJ1-5; no check of the table's D call, TRBD1, against the DNA was made. TRBV21-1 is recorded as a pseudogene. The CDR3 is 14 amino acids. The CDR3 bases are TGTGCCAGCATCGGATACAGGGGCAATCAGCCCCAGCATTTT. Protein product: CASIGYRGNQPQHF.

This sequence joins TRBV11-3 and TRBJ2-7; 9 bases are a match to TRBD2. With 5 bases clipped from V and 6 bases from J, the junction kept 8 bases outside the gene matches. In germline, CDR1 is SGHNT, CDR2 YENEEA. The CDR3 is 14 amino acids. CDR3 protein: CASSEGLAYGEQYF. The CDR3 DNA reads TGTGCCAGCAGCGAAGGACTAGCGTACGGCGAGCAGTACTTC.

The V call is TRBV18, the J call TRBJ2-7; TRBD1 agrees at 10 bases. V shed 4 bases and J 3 bases; nucleotides not matched to a gene: 0. This CDR3 region has 13 residues. CDR1 and CDR2 (germline): KGHSH, LQKENI. The CDR3 DNA is TGTGCCAGCTCACGGGACAGGGGCTACGAGCAGTACTTC. It specifies CASSRDRGYEQYF.

The chain couples TRBV21-1 to TRBJ2-7; the tabulated D call, TRBD1, remains unverified against the DNA. TRBV21-1 is a listed pseudogene. The CDR3 covers 16 residues. The CDR3: CASPGNNRQNTYEQYF. CDR3 DNA: TGTGCCAGCCCGGGTAACAATAGACAGAATACCTACGAGCAGTACTTC.

J is TRBJ2-3 and V is TRBV5-1; D gene unclear. Germline V CDR1 and CDR2: SGHRS, YFSETQ. This CDR3 is built from 14 residues. V was shortened by 1 base and J by 4 bases, with 10 bases between the two germline ends. CDR3 nucleotides: TGCGCCAGCAGCTTGAGCTCTAGGGCAGATACGCAGTATTTT. It encodes CASSLSSRADTQYF.

Here the CDR3 reads CSADPGTGGTDTQYF. In nucleotides, the CDR3 is TGCAGTGCCGATCCCGGGACAGGGGGCACAGATACGCAGTATTTT. The chain couples TRBV20-1 to TRBJ2-3; 10 bases line up with TRBD1. The CDR3 is made up of 15 amino acids. From germline, CDR1 is DFQATT and CDR2 SNEGSKA (reference sequence). Trimming removed 6 bases from V and 1 base from J; junction bases left unmatched: 7.

The CDR3 bases are TGTGCCAGCAGCTTGTTCGAGCGGGAGGGTAGTAGCACAGATACGCAGTATTTT. Translated, it gives CASSLFEREGSSTDTQYF. The chain has TRBV5-4 and TRBJ2-3, with 10 bases aligning to TRBD2. J was trimmed by 0 bases and V by 1 base; bases with no gene match: 8. The CDR3 spans 18 residues. CDR1 and CDR2 from the germline V gene are SGHNT and YYREEE (reference sequence).

With regard to this clonotype: The junction and the germline gene differ at one end; a read error may be behind it. The V and J genes are TRBV7-7 and TRBJ2-7; 7 bases agree with TRBD2. In germline, CDR1 is SSHAT, CDR2 FNYEAQ (reference sequence). CDR3 length: 15 residues. The CDR3 loop reads CASSLGAGSWYEQYF. In DNA, the CDR3 is TGTGCTAGCAGCTTAGGAGCGGGATCTTGGTACGAGCAGTACTTC.

In this sample, this clonotype turned up a few times. J is TRBJ2-7 and V is TRBV7-9; 10 bases agree with TRBD1. Looked up from germline, CDR1 is SEHNR and CDR2 is FQNEAQ (reference sequence). Germline trimming cut 4 bases from V and 4 bases from J; bases unmatched to any gene: 16. This CDR3 is 18 amino acids long. CDR3: CASSSSFKGQGTMYEQYF. CDR3 bases: TGTGCCAGCAGCTCGTCCTTTAAGGGACAGGGGACCATGTACGAGCAGTACTTC.

This clonotype was seen more than once but under ten times. The chain is built from TRBV20-1 and TRBJ2-7; a weak D match, TRBD1 (6 bases). V gave up 4 bases and J gave up 2 bases, with 21 bases separating them. This CDR3 contains 16 residues. Germline loops: CDR1 DFQATT, CDR2 SNEGSKA (reference sequence). The CDR3 DNA is TGCAGTGCTATCTCGACAGTTGACAGGAGTCCCTACGAGCAGTACTTC. Translation: CSAISTVDRSPYEQYF.

V is TRBV7-9 and J is TRBJ2-1; D may be TRBD2 (5 bases). Germline assignment: CDR1 SEHNR and CDR2 FQNEAQ (reference sequence). The CDR3 runs to 16 residues. The V gene lost 5 bases and the J gene lost 4 bases, with 18 bases spanning the gap. The CDR3 region is CASSQRVLVMYNEQFF. The CDR3, as DNA: TGTGCCAGCAGCCAGAGGGTTCTAGTAATGTACAATGAGCAGTTCTTC.

This clonotype showed up just a few times. The V gene is TRBV4-2, the J gene TRBJ2-1; 14 positions match TRBD2. Trimming cost V 4 bases and J 5 bases; bases outside gene matches: 4. CDR1 and CDR2 (germline): LGHNA, YNFKEQ. The CDR3 loop spans 16 amino acids. CDR3: CASSLGGLAGDNEQFF. CDR3 bases: TGTGCCAGCAGCCTGGGGGGACTAGCGGGGGACAATGAGCAGTTCTTC.

In nucleotides, the CDR3 is TGTGCCAGTAGTGCCCGCCGGGATCCCTCTGGGGCCAACGTCCTGACTTTC. It is translated as CASSARRDPSGANVLTF. V usage is TRBV19 and J usage is TRBJ2-6; TRBD2 is a possible D gene (5 bases). Germline V CDR1 and CDR2: LNHDA, SQIVND (reference sequence). Trimming removed 5 bases from V and 0 bases from J, with 14 bases in between. The CDR3 is made up of 17 amino acids.

In this sample, this clonotype turned up a few times. The chain employs TRBV5-4 and TRBJ2-5, with D perhaps given as TRBD1 or TRBD2 (6 bases each). Germline CDR1 SGHNT, CDR2 YYREEE (reference sequence). CDR3 length equals 14 residues. V was trimmed by 0 bases and J by 5 bases, leaving 11 bases between them. The CDR3 loop is CASSLGGGGETQYF. CDR3 sequence (DNA): TGTGCCAGCAGCTTGGGAGGGGGAGGTGAGACCCAGTACTTC.